This T cell receptor (beta chain) comes out of a study of shared clonotypes between healthy human individuals. The assay ran at deep level. The material for each subset, its genomic DNA, was split evenly across several immunoSEQ plates. Sequenced by immunoSEQ multiplex PCR; TCRdb stores in-frame clones only, minus some. This sample has roughly 2.1 million clones, with roughly 91% found just once. Between the trimmed V and J ends, which lost 6 bases and 8 bases, there was a span of 25 bases. Looked up from germline, CDR1 is MDHEN and CDR2 is SYDVKM. This CDR3 contains 16 residues. The study, taken as a whole, reports: Relative to memory subsets, naive subsets generally showed larger estimated richness. Clonotypes shared by all four donors outscored non-shared clonotypes in generation probability.

Terminally differentiated effector memory CD45RA+ cells were excluded by CCR7 positive selection of CD45RO-negative cells. This clone came up once. Its target is unknown. The sequence came from a man aged 18 to 35 in good health. Some clones in this sample may be carry-over from other donors' samples. V is TRBV28 and J is TRBJ1-2; D may be TRBD1 (5 bases). The sequenced material came from naive CD8+ T cells from PBMCs. CDR3 sequence: CASSLSKGPTEMGYTF. CDR3 bases: TGTGCCAGCAGCCTTTCAAAGGGGCCCACCGAGATGGGCTACACCTTC.